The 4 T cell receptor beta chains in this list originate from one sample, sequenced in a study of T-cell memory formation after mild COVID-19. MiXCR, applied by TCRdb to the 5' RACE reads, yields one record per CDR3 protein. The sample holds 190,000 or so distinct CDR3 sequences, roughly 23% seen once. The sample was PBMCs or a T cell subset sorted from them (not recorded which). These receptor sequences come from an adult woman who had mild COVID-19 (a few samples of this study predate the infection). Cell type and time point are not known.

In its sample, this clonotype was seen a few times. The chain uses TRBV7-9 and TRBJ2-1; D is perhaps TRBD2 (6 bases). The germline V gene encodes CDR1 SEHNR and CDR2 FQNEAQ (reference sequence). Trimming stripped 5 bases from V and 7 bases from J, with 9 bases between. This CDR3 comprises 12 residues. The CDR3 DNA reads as TGTGCCAGCAGCGCGGGACCTAATGAGCAGTTCTTC. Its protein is CASSAGPNEQFF.

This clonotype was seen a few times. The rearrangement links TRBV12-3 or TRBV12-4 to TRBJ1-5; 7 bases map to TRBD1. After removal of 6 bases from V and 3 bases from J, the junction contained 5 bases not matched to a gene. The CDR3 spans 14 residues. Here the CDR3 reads CASRPGTDNQPQHF. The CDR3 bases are TGTGCCAGCAGACCCGGGACAGACAATCAGCCCCAGCATTTT.

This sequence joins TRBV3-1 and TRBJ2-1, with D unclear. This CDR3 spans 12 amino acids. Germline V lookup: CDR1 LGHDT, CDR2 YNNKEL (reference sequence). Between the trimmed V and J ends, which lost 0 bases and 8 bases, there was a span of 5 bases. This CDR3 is CASSQDDYEQFF. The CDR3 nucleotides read TGTGCCAGCAGCCAAGACGATTATGAGCAGTTCTTC.

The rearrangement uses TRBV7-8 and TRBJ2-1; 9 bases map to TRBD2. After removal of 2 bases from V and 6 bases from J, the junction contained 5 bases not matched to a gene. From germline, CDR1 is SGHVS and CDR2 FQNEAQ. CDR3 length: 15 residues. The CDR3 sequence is CASSLPSGNFNEQFF. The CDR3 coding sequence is TGTGCCAGCAGCTTACCTAGCGGGAACTTCAATGAGCAGTTCTTC.